The next 14 T cell receptor beta chains were all read from a single sample in a study of identical twins. TCRdb recomputed calls from the 5' RACE reads with MiXCR, one row per CDR3 protein. Of 400,000 to 500,000 distinct CDR3 sequences in the sample, approximately 17% were seen once. The specimen was naive T cells sorted from blood. All receptors derive from a man in his fifties or sixties in good health.

The chain has TRBV5-1 and TRBJ2-7, with TRBD1 matching 7 bases. The CDR3 is made up of 16 amino acids. The germline V gene has CDR1 SGHRS and CDR2 YFSETQ. With V trimmed by 4 bases and J by 3 bases, 13 bases remained unmatched. The CDR3 DNA reads as TGCGCCAGCAGCCCACAGACCGGGACAGTCCTCTACGAGCAGTACTTC. It yields the protein CASSPQTGTVLYEQYF.

This chain connects TRBV5-1 to TRBJ2-7; D is uncertain. CDR3 length equals 13 residues. Germline V CDR1 and CDR2: SGHRS, YFSETQ. Trimming stripped 3 bases from V and 2 bases from J, with 9 bases between. CDR3 DNA: TGCGCCAGCAGCTCTATCTTGACCTACGAGCAGTACTTC. This sequence encodes CASSSILTYEQYF.

This clonotype was detected many times. The chain combines TRBV5-1 with TRBJ1-6; no firm D call. Trimming took 0 bases from V and 0 from J, leaving 7 bases between them. The germline CDR1 and CDR2 sequences are SGHRS and YFSETQ. The CDR3 contains 16 residues. CDR3 sequence (DNA): TGCGCCAGCAGCTTGGGCTCAAGCTCCTATAATTCACCCCTCCACTTT. Residues: CASSLGSSSYNSPLHF.

The chain recombines TRBV19 with TRBJ2-1; D may be TRBD1 or TRBD2 (5 bases each). CDR3 length equals 14 residues. Trimming removed 7 bases from V and 1 base from J, with 11 bases in between. CDR1 and CDR2 from the germline V gene are LNHDA and SQIVND (reference sequence). The CDR3 loop reads CASKDGASYNEQFF. In DNA, the CDR3 is TGTGCCAGTAAGGACGGGGCATCCTACAATGAGCAGTTCTTC.

This clonotype showed up many times. The chain joins TRBV7-9 to TRBJ2-5; D is undetermined. Germline V CDR1 and CDR2: SEHNR, FQNEAQ (reference sequence). V dropped 2 bases and J dropped 0 bases, with 7 bases sitting between them. CDR3 length: 14 residues. The CDR3 nucleotides are TGTGCCAGCAGCTTATCGTCGTACCAAGAGACCCAGTACTTC. This encodes CASSLSSYQETQYF.

This clonotype was counted ten times or more. The CDR3 sequence: CASSQRWGEQFF. The CDR3 DNA sequence: TGCGCCAGCAGCCAAAGATGGGGTGAGCAGTTCTTC. The chain carries TRBV4-3 and TRBJ2-1; no clear D gene. Germline V CDR1 and CDR2: LGHNA, YSLEER. V shed 2 bases and J shed 9 bases, with 8 bases lying between them. The CDR3 length is 12 residues.

The V call is TRBV12-3 or TRBV12-4, the J call TRBJ2-6; no firm D call. The CDR3 has 15 residues. The germline V and J ends were trimmed by 5 bases and 4 bases, with 12 bases remaining between them. The CDR3 nucleotides read TGTGCCAGCAGTCCGAGCGTGTCAGGGGCCAACGTCCTGACTTTC. This translates into CASSPSVSGANVLTF.

This rearrangement joins TRBV20-1 to TRBJ2-1, with a tentative D call TRBD2 (5 bases). CDR1 and CDR2 from the germline V gene are DFQATT and SNEGSKA (reference sequence). Trimming removed 5 bases at V and 3 bases at J, with 11 bases between. The CDR3 runs to 13 residues. In DNA form, the CDR3 reads TGCAGTGCTGGTCCCGGAGGCTACAATGAGCAGTTCTTC. Amino acid sequence: CSAGPGGYNEQFF.

This clonotype was picked up many times. The chain uses TRBV12-3 or TRBV12-4 and TRBJ2-2; no firm D call. The CDR3 runs 11 residues. V was shortened by 8 bases and J by 8 bases, with 9 bases between the two germline ends. CDR3 in DNA: TGTGCCAGCGCCGAAAGAGGGGAGCTGTTTTTT. Protein: CASAERGELFF.

The rearrangement links TRBV28 to TRBJ2-7; the match to TRBD1 covers 9 bases. V shed 6 bases, J shed 5 bases, and the junction held 11 bases outside the gene matches. CDR1 is MDHEN and CDR2 is SYDVKM in the germline V gene. The CDR3 loop spans 15 amino acids. The CDR3 here is CASRSNRDRAHEQYF. DNA for the CDR3: TGTGCCAGCAGATCCAACCGGGACAGGGCCCACGAGCAGTACTTC.

The rearrangement links TRBV25-1 to TRBJ1-4, with D possibly TRBD1 on 6 matching bases. In germline, CDR1 is MGHDK, CDR2 SYGVNS. The V end lost 5 bases, the J end lost 5 bases, and 15 bases lay between the germline ends. The length of the CDR3 is 15 residues. The CDR3 region has the DNA TGTGCCAGCAGTAGCGAACAGGGCACCAATGAAAAACTGTTTTTT. This translates into CASSSEQGTNEKLFF.

This clonotype has at least ten counts. The rearrangement uses TRBV18 and TRBJ2-1; 11 positions match TRBD2. Looked up from germline, CDR1 is KGHSH and CDR2 is LQKENI. This CDR3 has 18 amino acids. V was pared by 3 bases and J by 4 bases, with 11 bases of the junction left unmatched. CDR3 sequence (DNA): TGTGCCAGCTCACCGCCTTTACTTCTAGCGGGAGGTTACAATGAGCAGTTCTTC. Its translation: CASSPPLLLAGGYNEQFF. Full variable domain (outside the CDR3, taken from reference TRBV18 and TRBJ2-1): NAGVMQNPRHLVRRRGQEARLRCSPMKGHSHVYWYRQLPEEGLKFMVYLQKENIIDESGMPKERFSAEFPKEGPSILRIQQVVRGDSAAYFCASSPPLLLAGGYNEQFFGPGTRLTVL.

This clonotype was seen more than once but under ten times. The gene calls are TRBV9 and TRBJ2-7; D is perhaps TRBD2 (6 bases). Trimming removed 4 bases from V and 3 bases from J, with 14 bases in between. This CDR3 has 14 amino acids. Per germline, CDR1 SGDLS and CDR2 YYNGEE. CDR3 protein: CASSTRSGGYEQYF. In DNA, the CDR3 is TGTGCCAGCAGCACCCGTTCCGGGGGCTACGAGCAGTACTTC.

The chain employs TRBV3-1 and TRBJ2-1; unclear D gene. This CDR3 has 13 amino acids. Germline V gene sequence: CDR1 LGHDT, CDR2 YNNKEL (reference sequence). Deletions cut 3 bases from V and 5 bases from J, with 8 bases between. As DNA, the CDR3 is TGTGCCAGCAGCCAGCGGCAGAACAATGAGCAGTTCTTC. This encodes CASSQRQNNEQFF.